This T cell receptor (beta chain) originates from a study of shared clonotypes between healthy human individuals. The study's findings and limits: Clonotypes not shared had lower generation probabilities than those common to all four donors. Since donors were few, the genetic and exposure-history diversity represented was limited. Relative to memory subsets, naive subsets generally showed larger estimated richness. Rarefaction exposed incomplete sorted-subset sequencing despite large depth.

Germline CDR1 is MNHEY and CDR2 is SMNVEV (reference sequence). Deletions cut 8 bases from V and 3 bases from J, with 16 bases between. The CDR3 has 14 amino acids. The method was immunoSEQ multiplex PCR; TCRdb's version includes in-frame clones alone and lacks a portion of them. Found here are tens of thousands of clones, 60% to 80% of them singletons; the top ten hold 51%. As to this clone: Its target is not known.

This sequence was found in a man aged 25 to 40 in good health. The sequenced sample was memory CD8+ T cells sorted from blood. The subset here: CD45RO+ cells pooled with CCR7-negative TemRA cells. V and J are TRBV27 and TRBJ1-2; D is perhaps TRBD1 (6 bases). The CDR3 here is CASANYRVDYGYTF. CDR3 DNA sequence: TGTGCCAGCGCAAACTACAGGGTTGACTATGGCTACACCTTC.